This passage covers 14 T cell receptor beta chains from one sample sequenced in a study of cytomegalovirus exposure and HLA in healthy donors (dated by TCRdb to the late 2010s). Library method: the immunoSEQ multiplex PCR assay. In TCRdb, the immuneACCESS table is reduced to in-frame sequences with V and J assigned. These tables do not hold every clone; where another copy was compared, an unresolved V gene accounts for under half, and the others remain unexplained. This sample has 120,000 to 150,000 clones in its table, and roughly 81% of those were observed once. Clones ranked in the top ten supply more than 1.4% of the sample. Sequencing was performed on PBMCs. The receptors were sampled from a woman in her twenties or thirties in good health and CMV-seronegative.

This clone showed up just a few times. The chain recombines TRBV25-1 with TRBJ1-2; D possibly corresponds to TRBD1 (5 bases). This CDR3 region has 13 residues. Germline V gives CDR1 MGHDK, CDR2 SYGVNS. Trimming cost V 3 bases and J 8 bases, with 13 bases left between them. The CDR3 DNA follows: TGTGCCAGCAGTGAGAACCAGGGTGACGGCTACACCTTC. Its protein product is CASSENQGDGYTF.

The chain uses TRBV7-3 and TRBJ2-2, with TRBD1 matching over 9 bases. The junction had 12 bases not matched to a gene; V was cut back by 4 bases and J by 6 bases. Looked up from germline, CDR1 is SGHTA and CDR2 is FQGTGA. The CDR3 spans 17 residues. The CDR3 DNA reads TGTGCCAGCAGCTCGACCCGGGACAGGGCCCGATCCGGGGAGCTGTTTTTT. It specifies CASSSTRDRARSGELFF.

CDR3 residues: CASSLDPRGNTEAFF. CDR3 coding DNA: TGTGCCAGCAGCTTAGACCCCAGGGGAAACACTGAAGCTTTCTTT. This sequence joins TRBV11-2 and TRBJ1-1; D might be TRBD1 (6 bases). Germline V gives CDR1 SGHAT, CDR2 FQNNGV. Trimming left V 0 bases short and J 2 bases short, with 10 bases between. This CDR3 has 15 amino acids.

The genes are TRBV20-1 and TRBJ1-2, with D possibly TRBD1 on 5 matching bases. This CDR3 contains 11 residues. V was shortened by 6 bases and J by 8 bases, with 13 bases between the two germline ends. CDR1 is DFQATT and CDR2 is SNEGSKA in the germline V gene (reference sequence). The chain's CDR3 is CSAEPGGGYTF. For the CDR3, the DNA is TGCAGTGCGGAGCCGGGGGGAGGCTACACCTTC.

The V gene is TRBV7-6, the J gene TRBJ2-5; the match to TRBD2 covers 9 bases. This CDR3 has 15 amino acids. V gave up 4 bases and J gave up 3 bases; unmatched junction bases: 6. Germline V lookup: CDR1 SGHVS, CDR2 FNYEAQ. CDR3 in amino acids: CASSYRAGGEETQYF. CDR3 sequence (DNA): TGTGCCAGCAGCTATCGGGCGGGAGGGGAAGAGACCCAGTACTTC.

The chain links TRBV15 to TRBJ2-7, with D uncertain. V lost 0 bases to trimming and J lost 6 bases, with 15 bases between them. This CDR3 is 15 amino acids long. The germline CDR1 and CDR2 sequences are LNHNV and YYDKDF (reference sequence). This CDR3 reads CATSRESLRTGEQYF. The CDR3 DNA is TGTGCCACCAGCAGAGAATCTTTAAGAACGGGCGAGCAGTACTTC.

CDR3 loop: CASSSNSNQPQHF. The CDR3, as DNA: TGTGCCAGCAGCTCTAATAGCAATCAGCCCCAGCATTTT. The chain combines TRBV5-4 with TRBJ1-5; no firm D call. The CDR3 has 13 residues. The V gene's germline CDR1 is SGHNT and CDR2 YYREEE (reference sequence). Trimming stripped 3 bases from V and 0 bases from J, with 4 bases between.

The V call is TRBV5-1, the J call TRBJ1-2; 9 bases are a match to TRBD1. The length of the CDR3 is 14 residues. Looked up from germline, CDR1 is SGHRS and CDR2 is YFSETQ. Unmatched junction bases numbered 4, after V lost 3 bases and J lost 4 bases. This CDR3 is CASSYLTGGYGYTF. The CDR3 region has the DNA TGCGCCAGCAGCTATCTGACAGGGGGCTATGGCTACACCTTC.

As DNA, the CDR3 is TGCGCCAGCAGCCAAGCTGATCGCCTTACGGGACTAGCACCAGATACGCAGTATTTT. Protein product: CASSQADRLTGLAPDTQYF. V gene TRBV4-1 combines with J gene TRBJ2-3; 9 positions agree with TRBD2. Trimming cost V 1 base and J 4 bases; bases outside gene matches: 15. CDR1 and CDR2 (germline): MGHRA, YSYEKL. The CDR3 covers 19 residues.

This clone came up once. The chain combines TRBV4-2 with TRBJ1-5; 9 nucleotides match TRBD1. After removal of 0 bases from V and 0 bases from J, the junction contained 6 bases not matched to a gene. The CDR3 is made up of 18 amino acids. Germline assignment: CDR1 LGHNA and CDR2 YNFKEQ. The CDR3 bases are TGTGCCAGCAGCCAAGATCGGACAGGGGTTTTTAGCAATCAGCCCCAGCATTTT. Its protein product is CASSQDRTGVFSNQPQHF.

The chain employs TRBV6-6 and TRBJ2-3; 7 bases line up with TRBD1. The CDR3 consists of 16 residues. Germline lookup yields CDR1 MNHNY and CDR2 SVGAGI (reference sequence). The J segment lost 4 bases and the V segment lost 4 bases, leaving 11 bases of the junction unmatched. This CDR3 reads CASSSLTGSGADTQYF. The CDR3, as DNA: TGTGCCAGCAGTTCATTGACAGGGTCCGGCGCAGATACGCAGTATTTT.

The genes are TRBV9 and TRBJ2-4; weak D call: TRBD2 (5 bases). With 4 bases removed from V and 6 bases from J, the gap between germline ends came to 11 bases. CDR3 length: 13 amino acids. CDR1 and CDR2 (germline): SGDLS, YYNGEE. Here the CDR3 DNA reads TGTGCCAGCAGCTTCGGGAAGGGAAACATTCAGTACTTC. Protein sequence: CASSFGKGNIQYF. The complete variable domain, with remaining parts taken from reference TRBV9 and TRBJ2-4, reads DSGVTQTPKHLITATGQRVTLRCSPRSGDLSVYWYQQSLDQGLQFLIQYYNGEERAKGNILERFSAQQFPDLHSELNLSSLELGDSALYFCASSFGKGNIQYFGAGTRLSVL.

The chain uses TRBV2 and TRBJ2-2, with TRBD2 matching over 12 bases. The CDR3 totals 16 residues. The germline gives CDR1 SNHLY, CDR2 FYNNEI. V lost 7 bases, J lost 5 bases, and 8 bases stayed unmatched. In nucleotides, the CDR3 is TGTGCCAGCACCCCAGAAGGACTAGCGGGAACCGGGGAGCTGTTTTTT. Translation: CASTPEGLAGTGELFF.

This sequence joins TRBV7-6 and TRBJ2-7; TRBD1 matches 8 bases. Germline V lookup: CDR1 SGHVS, CDR2 FNYEAQ. The CDR3 runs 16 residues. V shed 5 bases and J 6 bases; nucleotides not matched to a gene: 15. The CDR3 reads CASSQTGQGSKSEQYF. CDR3 DNA: TGTGCCAGCAGCCAGACCGGACAGGGTAGTAAGAGCGAGCAGTACTTC. The whole variable domain, filled in from reference TRBV7-6 and TRBJ2-7, reads GAGVSQSPRYKVTKRGQDVALRCDPISGHVSLYWYRQALGQGPEFLTYFNYEAQQDKSGLPNDRFSAERPEGSISTLTIQRTEQRDSAMYRCASSQTGQGSKSEQYFGPGTRLTVT.